The text below deals with one T cell receptor beta chain. Just one base apart from a much larger clone, this may be a read error. The conserved phenylalanine or tryptophan is not found at the CDR3 terminus, so this likely reflects a read error. The data derive from a study of CDR3 diversity in severe acne. Germline V lookup: CDR1 SGDLS, CDR2 YYNGEE. This CDR3 has 14 amino acids. V was clipped by 5 bases and J by 5 bases, with 14 bases between them. One entry per CDR3 protein results from TCRdb running MiXCR on the PCR reads. The repertoire holds over 85,000 distinct CDR3 sequences, 51% seen once, with under 15% in the top ten.

This clonotype was sampled from a male donor with acne. This chain uses TRBV9 with TRBJ2-1; no clear D gene. The sample consisted of blood. The CDR3 sequence is CASRRMGRNNEQFL. The CDR3 DNA follows: TGTGCCAGCAGGAGAATGGGCCGAAACAATGAGCAGTTCCTC.